This T cell receptor beta chain came from a study of control samples from healthy donors and cancer patients. The V and J ends lost 2 bases and 7 bases respectively, with 9 bases between them. Germline V CDR1 and CDR2: MNHEY, SVGAGI. The length of the CDR3 is 12 residues. TCRdb keeps only in-frame clones here, not all; method: immunoSEQ multiplex PCR. Among 150,000 to 200,000 clones listed, roughly 91% were seen once. This sequence originates from a woman between 25 and 40 years old in good health. The sample comprised blood. J is TRBJ2-7 and V is TRBV6-5, with a tentative D call TRBD1 (6 bases). The CDR3 DNA reads as TGTGCCAGCAGTTACGCAGGGGATGAGCAGTACTTC. Translation: CASSYAGDEQYF.